This note documents a single T cell receptor beta chain sequence. Its specificity is not known. With constant-segment primers, 5'RACE yielded cDNA libraries of TCR alpha and TCR beta that carried sample barcodes and UMIs. One entry per CDR3 protein, called by TCRdb with MiXCR from the 5' RACE reads. The table shows 530,000 or so distinct CDR3 sequences, with around 16% occurring only once. The record originates from a study of T-cell memory formation after mild COVID-19. Study as a whole: TCR clusters mostly belonged to single donors. Study-level findings and limits: Cross-reactive memory seemingly joined, as some responding clones were found in pre-infection memory.

V gave up 6 bases and J gave up 7 bases, with 13 bases separating them. The V gene's germline CDR1 is LNHDA and CDR2 SQIVND (reference sequence). This CDR3 contains 13 residues. This clonotype was sampled from an adult woman who had mild COVID-19 (a few samples of this study predate the infection). Cell type and time point are not known. The genes are TRBV19 and TRBJ1-5, with a tentative D call TRBD1 (5 bases). Sequencing used PBMCs or a T cell subset sorted from them (not recorded which). The CDR3 loop is CASRSQGRQPQHF. In nucleotides, the CDR3 is TGTGCCAGTAGATCGCAGGGCAGGCAGCCCCAGCATTTT.